This T cell receptor beta chain comes out of a study of cytomegalovirus exposure and HLA in healthy donors. Study-wide points: Researchers reported that three CMV-associated chains were confirmed in vitro as CMV antigen-specific. In presence/absence analyses, roughly uniform sequencing depth across donors was assumed. Earlier analysis looked at TCR beta V segments, and most were productive about 90% or about 30% of the time. The likely explanation for a cluster of highly shared sequence variants was sequencing artifact.

It was with 60 Vbeta and 13 Jbeta primers that the PCR ran. Sequenced by immunoSEQ multiplex PCR; TCRdb stores in-frame clones only, minus some. The table includes 100,000 or so clones, more than 55% detected once. A word on this clone: The antigen is undetermined.

The CDR3 is made up of 15 amino acids. Germline-derived CDR1 and CDR2 are LNHDA and SQIVND (reference sequence). V gave up 6 bases and J gave up 4 bases, with 17 bases separating them. Input material: PBMCs. This sequence joins TRBV19 and TRBJ2-3; D may be TRBD2 (5 bases). The sequence derives from a young woman in good health and CMV-seropositive. CDR3 loop: CASRQRVGSPDTQYF. The CDR3 DNA sequence: TGTGCCAGTAGGCAGAGGGTGGGGTCCCCAGATACGCAGTATTTT.